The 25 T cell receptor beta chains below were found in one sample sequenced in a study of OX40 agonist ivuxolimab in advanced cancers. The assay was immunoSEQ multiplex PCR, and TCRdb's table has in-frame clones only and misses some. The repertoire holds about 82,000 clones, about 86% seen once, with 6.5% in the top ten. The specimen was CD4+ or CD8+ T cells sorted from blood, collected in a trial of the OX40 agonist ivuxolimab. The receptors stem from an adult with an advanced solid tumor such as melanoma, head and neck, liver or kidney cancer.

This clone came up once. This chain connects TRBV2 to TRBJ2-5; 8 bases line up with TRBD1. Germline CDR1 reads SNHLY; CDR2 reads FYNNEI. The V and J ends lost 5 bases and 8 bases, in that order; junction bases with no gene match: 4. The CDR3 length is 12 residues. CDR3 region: CASSPPGGTQYF. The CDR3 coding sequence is TGTGCCAGCAGTCCACCAGGGGGCACCCAGTACTTC.

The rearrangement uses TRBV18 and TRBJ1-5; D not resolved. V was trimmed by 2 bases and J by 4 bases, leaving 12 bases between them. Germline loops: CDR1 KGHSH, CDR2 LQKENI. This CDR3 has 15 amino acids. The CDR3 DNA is TGTGCCAGCTCACCAGAGGGTCACCCAAATCAGCCCCAGCATTTT. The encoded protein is CASSPEGHPNQPQHF.

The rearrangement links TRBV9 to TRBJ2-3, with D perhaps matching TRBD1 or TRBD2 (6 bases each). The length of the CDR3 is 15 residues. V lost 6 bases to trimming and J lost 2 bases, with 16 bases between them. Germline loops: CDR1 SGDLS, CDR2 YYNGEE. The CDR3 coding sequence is TGTGCCAGCACCGGAACGGGGGCTATCACAGATACGCAGTATTTT. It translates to CASTGTGAITDTQYF. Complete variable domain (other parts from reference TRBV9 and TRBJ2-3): DSGVTQTPKHLITATGQRVTLRCSPRSGDLSVYWYQQSLDQGLQFLIQYYNGEERAKGNILERFSAQQFPDLHSELNLSSLELGDSALYFCASTGTGAITDTQYFGPGTRLTVL.

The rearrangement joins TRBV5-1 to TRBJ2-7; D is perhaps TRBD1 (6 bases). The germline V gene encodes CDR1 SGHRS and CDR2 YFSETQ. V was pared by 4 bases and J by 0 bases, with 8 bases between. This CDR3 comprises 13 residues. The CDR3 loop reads CASSPDSSYEQYF. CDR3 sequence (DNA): TGCGCCAGCAGCCCGGACAGCTCCTACGAGCAGTACTTC.

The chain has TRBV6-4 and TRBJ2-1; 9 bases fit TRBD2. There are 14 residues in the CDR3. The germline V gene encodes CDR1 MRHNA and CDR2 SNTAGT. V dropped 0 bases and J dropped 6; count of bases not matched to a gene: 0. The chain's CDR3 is CASSDSAGGNEQFF. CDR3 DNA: TGTGCCAGCAGTGACTCAGCGGGGGGCAATGAGCAGTTCTTC.

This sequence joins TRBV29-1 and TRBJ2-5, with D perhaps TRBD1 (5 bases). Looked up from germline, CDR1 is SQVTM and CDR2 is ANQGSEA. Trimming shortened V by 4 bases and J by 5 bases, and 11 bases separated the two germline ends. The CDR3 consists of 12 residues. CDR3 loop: CSVATAGETQYF. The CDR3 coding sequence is TGCAGCGTTGCCACGGCAGGGGAGACCCAGTACTTC.

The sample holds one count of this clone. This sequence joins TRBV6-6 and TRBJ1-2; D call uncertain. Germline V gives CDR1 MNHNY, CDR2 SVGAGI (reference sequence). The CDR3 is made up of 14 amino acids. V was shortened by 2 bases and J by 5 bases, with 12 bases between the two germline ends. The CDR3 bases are TGTGCCAGCAGTTACGGGTCTATAGGGTATGGCTACACCTTC. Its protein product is CASSYGSIGYGYTF.

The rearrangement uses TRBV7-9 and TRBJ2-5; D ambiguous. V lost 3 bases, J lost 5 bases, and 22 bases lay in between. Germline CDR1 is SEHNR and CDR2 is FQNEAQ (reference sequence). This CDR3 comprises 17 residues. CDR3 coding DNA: TGTGCCAGCAGCTTGATGAACGTACTCCCTCCAAGGGAGACCCAGTACTTC. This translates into CASSLMNVLPPRETQYF.

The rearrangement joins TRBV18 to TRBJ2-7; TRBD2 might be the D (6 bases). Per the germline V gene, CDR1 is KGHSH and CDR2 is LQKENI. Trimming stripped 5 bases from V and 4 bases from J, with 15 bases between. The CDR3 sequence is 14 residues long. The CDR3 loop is CASSSGGLPYEQYF. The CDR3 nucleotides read TGTGCCAGCTCATCCGGGGGACTTCCTTACGAGCAGTACTTC.

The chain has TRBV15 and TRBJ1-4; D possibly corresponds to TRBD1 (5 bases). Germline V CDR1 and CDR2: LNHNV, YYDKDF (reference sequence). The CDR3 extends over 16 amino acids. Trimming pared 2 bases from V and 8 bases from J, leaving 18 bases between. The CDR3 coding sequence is TGTGCCACCAGCAGACAGCCGGCCGGGGCGAACGAAAAACTGTTTTTT. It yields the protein CATSRQPAGANEKLFF.

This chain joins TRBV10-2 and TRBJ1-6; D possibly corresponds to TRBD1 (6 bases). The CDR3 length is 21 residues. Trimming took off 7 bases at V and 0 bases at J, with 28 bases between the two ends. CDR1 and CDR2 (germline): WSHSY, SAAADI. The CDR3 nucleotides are TGCGCCAGCAAATCGGGCGGTACTAGAAAAACAGGGAACTCCTATAATTCACCCCTCCACTTT. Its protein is CASKSGGTRKTGNSYNSPLHF.

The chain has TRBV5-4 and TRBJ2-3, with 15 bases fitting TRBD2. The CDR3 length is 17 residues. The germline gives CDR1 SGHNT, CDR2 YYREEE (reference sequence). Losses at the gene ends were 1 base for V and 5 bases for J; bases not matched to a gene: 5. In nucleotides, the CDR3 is TGTGCCAGCAGCTTGTCCCGGACTAGCGGGAGGGGAGATACGCAGTATTTT. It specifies CASSLSRTSGRGDTQYF.

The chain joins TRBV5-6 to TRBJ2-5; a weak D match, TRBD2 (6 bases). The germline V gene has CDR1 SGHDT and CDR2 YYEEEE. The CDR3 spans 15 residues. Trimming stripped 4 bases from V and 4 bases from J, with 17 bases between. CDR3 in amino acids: CASSLTSGVGETQYF. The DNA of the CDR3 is TGTGCCAGCAGCCTGACTAGTGGCGTAGGAGAGACCCAGTACTTC. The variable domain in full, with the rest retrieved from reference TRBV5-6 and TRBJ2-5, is DAGVTQSPTHLIKTRGQQVTLRCSPKSGHDTVSWYQQALGQGPQFIFQYYEEEERQRGNFPDRFSGHQFPNYSSELNVNALLLGDSALYLCASSLTSGVGETQYFGPGTRLLVL.

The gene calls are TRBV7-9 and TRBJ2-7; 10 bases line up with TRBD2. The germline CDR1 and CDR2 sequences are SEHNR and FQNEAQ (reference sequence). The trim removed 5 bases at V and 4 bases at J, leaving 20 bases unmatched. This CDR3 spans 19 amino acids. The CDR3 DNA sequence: TGTGCCAGCAGCGAGATGAGAGGAACAGGGGGGACTAGCGCGTACGAGCAGTACTTC. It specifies CASSEMRGTGGTSAYEQYF.

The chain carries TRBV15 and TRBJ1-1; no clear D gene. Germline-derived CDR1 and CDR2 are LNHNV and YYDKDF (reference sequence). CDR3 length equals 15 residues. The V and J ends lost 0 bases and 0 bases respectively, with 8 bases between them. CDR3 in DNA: TGTGCCACCAGCAGAGATCGGGCAGTGAACACTGAAGCTTTCTTT. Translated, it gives CATSRDRAVNTEAFF. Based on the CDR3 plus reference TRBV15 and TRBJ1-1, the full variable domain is DAMVIQNPRYQVTQFGKPVTLSCSQTLNHNVMYWYQQKSSQAPKLLFHYYDKDFNNEADTPDNFQSRRPNTSFCFLDIRSPGLGDTAMYLCATSRDRAVNTEAFFGQGTRLTVV.

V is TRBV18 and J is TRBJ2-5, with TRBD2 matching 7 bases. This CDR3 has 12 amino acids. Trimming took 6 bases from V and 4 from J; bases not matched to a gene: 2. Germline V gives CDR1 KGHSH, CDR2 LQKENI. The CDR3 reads CASSPGGETQYF. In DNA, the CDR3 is TGTGCCAGCTCCCCGGGGGGAGAGACCCAGTACTTC.

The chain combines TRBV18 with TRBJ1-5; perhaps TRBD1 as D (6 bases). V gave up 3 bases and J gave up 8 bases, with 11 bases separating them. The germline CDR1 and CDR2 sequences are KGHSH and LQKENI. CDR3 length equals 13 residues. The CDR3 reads CASSPDQGKPQHF. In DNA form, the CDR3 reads TGTGCCAGCTCACCGGACCAGGGGAAGCCCCAGCATTTT.

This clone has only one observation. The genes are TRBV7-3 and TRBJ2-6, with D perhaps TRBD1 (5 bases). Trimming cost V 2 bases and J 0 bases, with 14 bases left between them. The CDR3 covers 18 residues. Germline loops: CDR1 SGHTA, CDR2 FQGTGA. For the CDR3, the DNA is TGTGCCAGCAGCTTATATGGGGCTCCAAGCTCTGGGGCCAACGTCCTGACTTTC. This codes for CASSLYGAPSSGANVLTF. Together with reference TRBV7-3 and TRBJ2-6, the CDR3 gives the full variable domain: GAGVSQTPSNKVTEKGKYVELRCDPISGHTALYWYRQSLGQGPEFLIYFQGTGAADDSGLPNDRFFAVRPEGSVSTLKIQRTERGDSAVYLCASSLYGAPSSGANVLTFGAGSRLTVL.

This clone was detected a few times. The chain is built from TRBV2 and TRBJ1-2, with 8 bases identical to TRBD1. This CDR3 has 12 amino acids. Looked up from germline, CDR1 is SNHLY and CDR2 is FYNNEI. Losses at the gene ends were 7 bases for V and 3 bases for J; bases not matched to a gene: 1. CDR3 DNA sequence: TGTGCCAGCACGGACAGGGACTATGGCTACACCTTC. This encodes CASTDRDYGYTF. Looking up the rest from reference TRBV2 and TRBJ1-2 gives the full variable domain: EPEVTQTPSHQVTQMGQEVILRCVPISNHLYFYWYRQILGQKVEFLVSFYNNEISEKSEIFDDQFSVERPDGSNFTLKIRSTKLEDSAMYFCASTDRDYGYTFGSGTRLTVV.

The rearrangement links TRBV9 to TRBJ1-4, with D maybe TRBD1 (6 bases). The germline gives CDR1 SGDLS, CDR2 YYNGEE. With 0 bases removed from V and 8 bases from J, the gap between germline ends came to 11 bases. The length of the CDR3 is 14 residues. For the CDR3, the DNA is TGTGCCAGCAGCGTAGGTTCGGGGGCGGAAAAACTGTTTTTT. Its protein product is CASSVGSGAEKLFF.

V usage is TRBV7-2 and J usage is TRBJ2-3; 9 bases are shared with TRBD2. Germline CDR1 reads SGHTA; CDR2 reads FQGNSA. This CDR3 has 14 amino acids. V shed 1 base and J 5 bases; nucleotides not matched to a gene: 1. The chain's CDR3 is CASSLVAGEDTQYF. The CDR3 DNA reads TGTGCCAGCAGCTTAGTAGCGGGAGAAGATACGCAGTATTTT.

The chain's CDR3 is CASRFGMPQHF. The CDR3 DNA reads as TGTGCCAGCAGATTCGGGATGCCCCAGCATTTT. This chain links TRBV2 with TRBJ1-5; D is uncertain. Trimming left V 6 bases short and J 9 bases short, with 9 bases between. CDR1 SNHLY and CDR2 FYNNEI come from the germline V gene. This CDR3 is built from 11 residues. The full variable domain, rest sourced from reference TRBV2 and TRBJ1-5, is EPEVTQTPSHQVTQMGQEVILRCVPISNHLYFYWYRQILGQKVEFLVSFYNNEISEKSEIFDDQFSVERPDGSNFTLKIRSTKLEDSAMYFCASRFGMPQHFGDGTRLSIL.

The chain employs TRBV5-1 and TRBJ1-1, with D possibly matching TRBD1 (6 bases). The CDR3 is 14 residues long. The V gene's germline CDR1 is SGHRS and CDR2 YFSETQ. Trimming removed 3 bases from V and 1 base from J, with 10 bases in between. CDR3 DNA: TGCGCCAGCAGCTCGGGACACCAGAACACTGAAGCTTTCTTT. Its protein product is CASSSGHQNTEAFF.

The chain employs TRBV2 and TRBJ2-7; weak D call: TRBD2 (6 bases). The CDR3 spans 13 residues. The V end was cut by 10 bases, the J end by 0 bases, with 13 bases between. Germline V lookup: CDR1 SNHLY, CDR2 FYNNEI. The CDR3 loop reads CATNGGISYEQYF. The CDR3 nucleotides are TGTGCCACCAATGGGGGGATCTCCTACGAGCAGTACTTC.

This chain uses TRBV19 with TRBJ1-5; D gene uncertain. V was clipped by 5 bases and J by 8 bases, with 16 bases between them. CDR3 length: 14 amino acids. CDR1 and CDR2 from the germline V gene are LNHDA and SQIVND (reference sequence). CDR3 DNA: TGTGCCAGTAGTTTGGCAGGCCCCCTTGAGCCCCAGCATTTT. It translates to CASSLAGPLEPQHF. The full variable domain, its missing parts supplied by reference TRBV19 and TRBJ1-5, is DGGITQSPKYLFRKEGQNVTLSCEQNLNHDAMYWYRQDPGQGLRLIYYSQIVNDFQKGDIAEGYSVSREKKESFPLTVTSAQKNPTAFYLCASSLAGPLEPQHFGDGTRLSIL.